Given below is one T cell receptor (beta chain) in context. The data stem from a study of T cell changes during pregnancy in multiple sclerosis. The CDR3 is 13 amino acids. Per germline, CDR1 SGDLS and CDR2 YYNGEE. V was shortened by 3 bases and J by 5 bases, with 8 bases between the two germline ends. Sequencing used immunoSEQ multiplex PCR; TCRdb keeps in-frame clones, though not all of them. The sample yields some 40,000 clones, roughly 90% seen once. This chain joins TRBV9 and TRBJ2-2, with TRBD2 as a possible D gene (5 bases). The specimen comprised CD8+ T cells from peripheral blood mononuclear cells, sampled before pregnancy. The sequence came from a female donor with multiple sclerosis, enrolled in a pregnancy study. This CDR3 reads CASSGWETGELFF. Written as DNA, the CDR3 is TGTGCCAGCAGCGGGTGGGAGACCGGGGAGCTGTTTTTT.